A selection of T cell receptor beta chains follows, all from one sample in a study of monozygotic twins with inflammatory bowel disease. Following a re-call of the 5' RACE reads, TCRdb has one entry per CDR3 protein and lacks DNA. This listing includes some 100,000 distinct CDR3 sequences. The material sequenced was blood. These receptors were taken from a human donor with ulcerative colitis or Crohn's disease, or a healthy co-twin of an affected twin (not recorded which). Each CDR3 is given with its conserved first and last residue. Each record gives: J gene, V gene, CDR3 protein.

>TRBJ1-1|TRBV12-3/TRBV12-4
CASTTGVNTEAFF
>TRBJ2-3|TRBV5-4
CASSFDVTDTQYF
>TRBJ2-3|TRBV5-6
CASSLSYLTDTQYF
>TRBJ1-1|TRBV7-8
CASSLSMNTEAFF
>TRBJ1-6|TRBV10-3
CAISDHTGDPGYNSPLHF
>TRBJ2-5|TRBV20-1
CSARDAKRGGGIEETQYF
>TRBJ1-2|TRBV28
CASSTGVRNYGYTF
>TRBJ2-7|TRBV27
CASTTGSQLVQYF
>TRBJ2-6|TRBV27
CASSLLGGNGANVLTF
>TRBJ2-2|TRBV5-1
CASSRDLGELFF
>TRBJ2-7|TRBV20-1
CSARVPSSYEQYF
>TRBJ2-1|TRBV4-2
CASSQSGTAGDEQFF
>TRBJ2-4|TRBV20-1
CSARPGTGGDSWDIQYF
>TRBJ2-7|TRBV7-6
CASSLSYGADLFYEQYF
>TRBJ2-3|TRBV20-1
CSADPGSRGSDTQYF
>TRBJ1-6|TRBV5-4
CASSFTGENSPLHF
>TRBJ2-5|TRBV29-1
CSVKGQGLLETQYF
>TRBJ2-7|TRBV7-9
CASSLGASDEQYF
>TRBJ2-1|TRBV24-1
CATDRAGDNNEQFF
>TRBJ1-1|TRBV2
CASSEWGLNTEAFF
>TRBJ2-3|TRBV7-2
CASSLEPPDTQYF
>TRBJ1-4|TRBV10-3
CAIRDRENEKLFF
>TRBJ2-1|TRBV30
CAGGLAGVGTDEQFF
>TRBJ1-2|TRBV27
CASSWDIRGGYTF
>TRBJ1-2|TRBV5-5
CASSLTAANYGYTF
>TRBJ2-1|TRBV6-2/TRBV6-3
CASSYSSSGNFPWNEQFF
>TRBJ1-1|TRBV19
CASRSGDWENTEAFF
>TRBJ1-5|TRBV27
CASSLRRTVYSNQPQHF
>TRBJ2-3|TRBV5-4
CASSLAGDRDTQYF
>TRBJ1-1|TRBV2
CASRPTGDTEAFF
>TRBJ2-5|TRBV4-3
CASSQGLGTQYF
>TRBJ2-2|TRBV19
CASSNGQTREGGTGELFF
>TRBJ2-1|TRBV19
CASEGTSGGAYNEQFF
>TRBJ1-4|TRBV5-6
CASSLGGGPEKLFF
>TRBJ2-3|TRBV29-1
CSVLELTDTQYF
>TRBJ2-1|TRBV4-1
CASSQDGRGRGEQFF
>TRBJ2-7|TRBV20-1
CSARGGYQQYF
>TRBJ2-5|TRBV3-1
CASSLLPDGQETQYF
>TRBJ1-2|TRBV7-2
CASSHISGQDVFYGYTF
>TRBJ2-7|TRBV7-6
CASSLGTGGAYEQYF
>TRBJ2-5|TRBV28
CASSRDRQETQYF
>TRBJ2-1|TRBV20-1
CSAYGGQDNEQFF
>TRBJ2-5|TRBV7-2
CASSHERGPQETQYF
>TRBJ1-4|TRBV5-1
CASSSRQGGEKLFF
>TRBJ2-1|TRBV19
CASRPAGGSYNEQFF
>TRBJ1-2|TRBV10-3
CAISMTGREDGYTF
>TRBJ2-2|TRBV25-1
CASSEWRMGPTGELFF
>TRBJ2-1|TRBV7-2
CASSPSGGPYNEQFF
>TRBJ2-7|TRBV27
CASSRLGYEQYF
>TRBJ2-5|TRBV20-1
CSASGGESLETQYF
>TRBJ1-6|TRBV9
CASSIEGGGSPLHF
>TRBJ1-1|TRBV7-3
CASSYDRGSTEAFF
>TRBJ2-3|TRBV2
CASRTSGRTDTQYF
>TRBJ1-2|TRBV10-3
CAISESTGTGGYGYTF
>TRBJ2-7|TRBV7-9
CASSRGTYEQYF
>TRBJ1-5|TRBV12-3/TRBV12-4
CASSLIWGKYYQPQHF